This section outlines one T cell receptor (beta chain) sequence together with its context. What it recognizes is unknown. Here immunoSEQ multiplex PCR was the method, and the copy in TCRdb shows in-frame clones only, minus some. The sample has fewer than 140,000 clones; about 90% are singletons. These data originate in a study of T cell responses to AZD1222 COVID-19 vaccine. General study points: Researchers took repertoire samples only after the peak T cell response had come. A mostly white British donor set with more females was recruited, and clonal diversity was possibly underestimated.

Looked up from germline, CDR1 is LNHDA and CDR2 is SQIVND (reference sequence). Trimming cost V 6 bases and J 3 bases; bases outside gene matches: 7. The CDR3 has 16 amino acids. The specimen comprised peripheral blood, sampled 28 days after the second AZD1222 dose. The chain links TRBV19 to TRBJ2-2; 10 nucleotides match TRBD2. The sequence derives from an adult who received the AZD1222 COVID-19 vaccine. CDR3 protein: CASSRGLAVDTGELFF. CDR3 bases: TGTGCCAGTAGCCGCGGACTAGCGGTGGACACCGGGGAGCTGTTTTTT.